These 17 T cell receptor beta chains share one sample of origin, sequenced in a study of cytomegalovirus exposure and HLA in healthy donors. The PCR used 60 Vbeta and 13 Jbeta primers. Assay used: immunoSEQ multiplex PCR; TCRdb lists only in-frame clones, some missing. The sample holds 73,000 or so clones, approximately 80% seen once. Sequenced input: PBMCs. These receptors originate from a human donor in good health.

This clone has only one observation. The J gene is TRBJ1-6, the V gene TRBV5-5, with a weak D call TRBD1 (5 bases). The germline CDR1 and CDR2 sequences are SGHKS and YYEKEE (reference sequence). With 3 bases removed from V and 9 bases from J, the gap between germline ends came to 10 bases. The CDR3 runs 13 residues. CDR3 sequence (DNA): TGTGCCAGCAGCTCTGCTAGGGGTTCACCCCTCCACTTT. Its translation: CASSSARGSPLHF.

The rearrangement joins TRBV6-5 to TRBJ1-1; D unresolved. The V gene's germline CDR1 is MNHEY and CDR2 SVGAGI. This CDR3 has 13 amino acids. Trimming removed 6 bases at V and 3 bases at J, with 11 bases between. The CDR3 region is CASSSETDTEAFF. CDR3 in DNA: TGTGCCAGCAGCTCGGAGACGGACACTGAAGCTTTCTTT.

This sequence joins TRBV9 and TRBJ2-3; TRBD1 is a possible D gene (5 bases). The CDR3 is 16 residues long. Trimming stripped 4 bases from V and 4 bases from J, with 19 bases between. Germline assignment: CDR1 SGDLS and CDR2 YYNGEE. CDR3 in amino acids: CASSQGVGSVADTQYF. Here the CDR3 DNA reads TGTGCCAGCAGCCAAGGGGTAGGGTCCGTGGCAGATACGCAGTATTTT.

The chain uses TRBV19 and TRBJ2-1; 7 bases map to TRBD1. There are 15 residues in the CDR3. The trim removed 3 bases at V and 4 bases at J, leaving 6 bases unmatched. The V gene's germline CDR1 is LNHDA and CDR2 SQIVND (reference sequence). In nucleotides, the CDR3 is TGTGCCAGTAGTATGCAACAGGGGAAATACAATGAGCAGTTCTTC. This encodes CASSMQQGKYNEQFF.

The chain combines TRBV18 with TRBJ1-4; 7 bases align to TRBD1. The trim removed 5 bases at V and 3 bases at J, leaving 3 bases unmatched. This CDR3 region has 14 residues. CDR1 and CDR2 (germline): KGHSH, LQKENI. The CDR3 DNA sequence: TGTGCCAGCTCATCGGGACAGTCTAATGAAAAACTGTTTTTT. It specifies CASSSGQSNEKLFF.

V is TRBV7-8 and J is TRBJ2-7, with TRBD2 as a possible D gene (5 bases). This CDR3 region has 14 residues. V dropped 6 bases and J dropped 3 bases, with 15 bases sitting between them. Germline V gene sequence: CDR1 SGHVS, CDR2 FQNEAQ. CDR3 residues: CASSPDPRVYEQYF. CDR3 DNA sequence: TGTGCCAGCAGTCCGGACCCGAGGGTCTACGAGCAGTACTTC.

There are a few counts of this clone. The chain couples TRBV7-3 to TRBJ2-1; 8 bases map to TRBD1. Per germline, CDR1 SGHTA and CDR2 FQGTGA. CDR3 length: 14 amino acids. The trim removed 5 bases at V and 8 bases at J, leaving 8 bases unmatched. The CDR3 DNA sequence: TGTGCCAGCAGCCCTCGGACAGGGATCGATGAGCAGTTCTTC. Protein product: CASSPRTGIDEQFF.

The chain recombines TRBV14 with TRBJ2-2; no definite D call. This CDR3 has 15 residues. Germline V gives CDR1 SGHDN, CDR2 FVKESK. Trimming pared 1 base from V and 1 base from J, leaving 7 bases between. The CDR3 DNA reads as TGTGCCAGCAGCCAAGTTCAGTTGAACACCGGGGAGCTGTTTTTT. Its protein product is CASSQVQLNTGELFF.

This chain uses TRBV6-1 with TRBJ1-1; D gene uncertain. Between the trimmed V and J ends, which lost 4 bases and 0 bases, there was a span of 9 bases. CDR3 length: 14 amino acids. The germline V gene encodes CDR1 MNHNS and CDR2 SASEGT. CDR3 sequence (DNA): TGTGCCAGCAGTGTTCACATTATGAACACTGAAGCTTTCTTT. Amino acids: CASSVHIMNTEAFF.

V and J are TRBV15 and TRBJ2-7; D possibly corresponds to TRBD1 (5 bases). The CDR3 length is 15 residues. CDR1 and CDR2 (germline): LNHNV, YYDKDF (reference sequence). Trimming pared 3 bases from V and 4 bases from J, leaving 16 bases between. In DNA, the CDR3 is TGTGCCACCAGCAGCCCAGGGCAGAGAGAGTACGAGCAGTACTTC. Amino acids: CATSSPGQREYEQYF.

This chain uses TRBV7-8 with TRBJ1-2, with D uncertain. V was trimmed by 6 bases and J by 5 bases, leaving 13 bases between them. The CDR3 runs 13 residues. The germline gives CDR1 SGHVS, CDR2 FQNEAQ. CDR3 DNA sequence: TGTGCCAGCAGTCAAGGGCGGGAGTATGGCTACACCTTC. Amino acids: CASSQGREYGYTF.

The chain joins TRBV5-1 to TRBJ2-3; TRBD1 agrees at 10 bases. The CDR3 covers 15 residues. The V segment lost 5 bases and the J segment 2 bases; nucleotides outside the gene matches: 5. CDR1 is SGHRS, CDR2 YFSETQ, per germline. The CDR3 loop is CASSGTGESTDTQYF. The CDR3 nucleotides are TGCGCCAGCAGTGGGACAGGGGAGTCCACAGATACGCAGTATTTT.

The genes are TRBV18 and TRBJ1-2; D ambiguous. CDR3 length equals 11 residues. CDR1 and CDR2 (germline): KGHSH, LQKENI. Trimming removed 3 bases at V and 7 bases at J, with 6 bases between. CDR3 sequence reads: CASSPPGGYTF. DNA for the CDR3: TGTGCCAGCTCACCTCCCGGTGGCTACACCTTC.

The rearrangement joins TRBV27 to TRBJ1-4, with D unresolved. V lost 4 bases, J lost 0 bases, and 12 bases lay in between. The CDR3 length is 16 residues. The germline V gene encodes CDR1 MNHEY and CDR2 SMNVEV (reference sequence). CDR3 protein: CASSSPSGTTNEKLFF. The CDR3 DNA reads TGTGCCAGCAGTTCTCCCTCGGGGACAACTAATGAAAAACTGTTTTTT. The full variable domain, in which reference TRBV27 and TRBJ1-4 provide the parts outside the CDR3, is EAQVTQNPRYLITVTGKKLTVTCSQNMNHEYMSWYRQDPGLGLRQIYYSMNVEVTDKGDVPEGYKVSRKEKRNFPLILESPSPNQTSLYFCASSSPSGTTNEKLFFGSGTQLSVL.

The chain joins TRBV10-3 to TRBJ2-7, with D possibly matching TRBD2 (5 bases). The CDR3 length is 16 residues. From germline, CDR1 is ENHRY and CDR2 SYGVKD. Trimming cost V 3 bases and J 4 bases, with 19 bases left between them. CDR3 residues: CAISDPKGTGSYEQYF. The DNA of the CDR3 is TGTGCCATCAGTGACCCTAAGGGTACGGGATCGTACGAGCAGTACTTC.

This chain uses TRBV5-1 with TRBJ2-7, with D maybe TRBD1 (6 bases). V lost 3 bases and J lost 2, with 12 bases in between. CDR3 length equals 14 residues. CDR1 and CDR2 from the germline V gene are SGHRS and YFSETQ. CDR3 in DNA: TGCGCCAGCAGCTGGACAGCTCCTGCCTACGAGCAGTACTTC. Translation: CASSWTAPAYEQYF. The full variable domain, its missing parts supplied by reference TRBV5-1 and TRBJ2-7, is KAGVTQTPRYLIKTRGQQVTLSCSPISGHRSVSWYQQTPGQGLQFLFEYFSETQRNKGNFPGRFSGRQFSNSRSEMNVSTLELGDSALYLCASSWTAPAYEQYFGPGTRLTVT.

The V and J genes are TRBV18 and TRBJ2-3; possible D gene TRBD1, 5 bases. Between the trimmed V and J ends, which lost 3 bases and 1 base, there was a span of 8 bases. The CDR3 is 14 amino acids. Germline CDR1 reads KGHSH; CDR2 reads LQKENI. CDR3 region: CASSPGAGTDTQYF. In nucleotides, the CDR3 is TGTGCCAGCTCACCTGGGGCAGGCACAGATACGCAGTATTTT.